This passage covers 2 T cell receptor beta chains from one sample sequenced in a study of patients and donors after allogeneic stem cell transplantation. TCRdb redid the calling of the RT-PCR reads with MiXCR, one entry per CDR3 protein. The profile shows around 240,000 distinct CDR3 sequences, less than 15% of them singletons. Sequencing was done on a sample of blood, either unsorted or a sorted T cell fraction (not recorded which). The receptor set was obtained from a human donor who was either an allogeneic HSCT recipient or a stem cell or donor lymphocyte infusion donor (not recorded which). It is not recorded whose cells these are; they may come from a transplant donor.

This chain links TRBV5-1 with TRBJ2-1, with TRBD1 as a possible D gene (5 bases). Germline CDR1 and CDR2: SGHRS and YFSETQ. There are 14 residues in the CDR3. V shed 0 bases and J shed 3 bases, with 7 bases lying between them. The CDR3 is CASSLGGDYNEQFF. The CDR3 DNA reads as TGCGCCAGCAGCTTGGGGGGCGACTACAATGAGCAGTTCTTC.

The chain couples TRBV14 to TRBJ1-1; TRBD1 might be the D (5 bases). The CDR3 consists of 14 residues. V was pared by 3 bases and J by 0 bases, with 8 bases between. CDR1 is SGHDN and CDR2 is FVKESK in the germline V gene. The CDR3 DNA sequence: TGTGCCAGCAGCCACAGGGTAATGAACACTGAAGCTTTCTTT. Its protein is CASSHRVMNTEAFF.